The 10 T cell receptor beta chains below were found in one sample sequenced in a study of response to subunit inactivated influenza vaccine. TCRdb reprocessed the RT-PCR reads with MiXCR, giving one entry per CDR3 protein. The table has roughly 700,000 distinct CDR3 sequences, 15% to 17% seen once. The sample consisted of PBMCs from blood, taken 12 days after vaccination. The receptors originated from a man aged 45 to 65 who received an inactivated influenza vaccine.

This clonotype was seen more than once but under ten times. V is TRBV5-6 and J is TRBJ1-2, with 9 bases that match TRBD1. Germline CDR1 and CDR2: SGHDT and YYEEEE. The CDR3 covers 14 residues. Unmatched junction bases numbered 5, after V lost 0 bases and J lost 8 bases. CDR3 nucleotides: TGTGCCAGCAGCTTGGCAGACAGGGGGTCCGGCTACACCTTC. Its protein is CASSLADRGSGYTF.

Written as DNA, the CDR3 is TGTGCCAGTAGTTGGGGAAGGGACAGGGTGAGAGAGACCCAGTACTTC. Residues: CASSWGRDRVRETQYF. The chain recombines TRBV19 with TRBJ2-5; 9 bases fit TRBD1. There are 16 residues in the CDR3. Trimming cost V 5 bases and J 4 bases; bases outside gene matches: 11. The germline V gene encodes CDR1 LNHDA and CDR2 SQIVND (reference sequence). The full variable domain, completed using reference TRBV19 and TRBJ2-5, is DGGITQSPKYLFRKEGQNVTLSCEQNLNHDAMYWYRQDPGQGLRLIYYSQIVNDFQKGDIAEGYSVSREKKESFPLTVTSAQKNPTAFYLCASSWGRDRVRETQYFGPGTRLLVL.

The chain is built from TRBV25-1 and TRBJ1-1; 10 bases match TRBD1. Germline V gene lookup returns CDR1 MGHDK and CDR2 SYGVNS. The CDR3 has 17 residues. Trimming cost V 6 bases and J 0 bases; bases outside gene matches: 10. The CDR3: CASSSSRTGGLNTEAFF. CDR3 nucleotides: TGTGCCAGCAGCTCTTCGAGGACAGGGGGTTTGAACACTGAAGCTTTCTTT.

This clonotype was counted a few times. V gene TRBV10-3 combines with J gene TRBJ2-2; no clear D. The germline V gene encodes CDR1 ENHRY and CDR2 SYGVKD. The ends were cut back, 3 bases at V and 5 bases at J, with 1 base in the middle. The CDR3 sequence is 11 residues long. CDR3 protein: CAISDTGELFF. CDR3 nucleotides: TGTGCCATCAGTGATACCGGGGAGCTGTTTTTT.

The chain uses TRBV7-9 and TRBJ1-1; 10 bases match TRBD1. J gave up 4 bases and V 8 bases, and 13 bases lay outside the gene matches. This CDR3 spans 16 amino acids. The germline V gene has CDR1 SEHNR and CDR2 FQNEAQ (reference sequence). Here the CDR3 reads CASHFQTGGAGTEAFF. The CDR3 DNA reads TGTGCCAGCCACTTCCAGACAGGGGGCGCGGGCACTGAAGCTTTCTTT.

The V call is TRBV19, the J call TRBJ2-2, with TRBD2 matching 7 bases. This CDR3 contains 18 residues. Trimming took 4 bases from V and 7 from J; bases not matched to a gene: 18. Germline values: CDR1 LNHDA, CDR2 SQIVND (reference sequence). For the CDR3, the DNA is TGTGCCAGTAGTACTAGCTGGACTAGGAGTCTATCCAGCGGGGAGCTGTTTTTT. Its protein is CASSTSWTRSLSSGELFF.

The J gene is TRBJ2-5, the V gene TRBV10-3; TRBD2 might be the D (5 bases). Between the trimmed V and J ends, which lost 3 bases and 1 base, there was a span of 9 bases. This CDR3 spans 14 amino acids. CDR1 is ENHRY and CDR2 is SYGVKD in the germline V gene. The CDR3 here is CAISEKAAQETQYF. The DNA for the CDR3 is TGTGCCATCAGTGAAAAAGCGGCCCAAGAGACCCAGTACTTC.

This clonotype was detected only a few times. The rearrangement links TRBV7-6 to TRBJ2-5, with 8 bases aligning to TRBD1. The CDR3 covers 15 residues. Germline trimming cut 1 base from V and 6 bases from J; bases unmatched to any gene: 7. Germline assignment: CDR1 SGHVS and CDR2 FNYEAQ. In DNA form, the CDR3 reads TGTGCCAGCAGCTTAGTTCAGGGGGCTGGAAAGACCCAGTACTTC. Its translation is CASSLVQGAGKTQYF.

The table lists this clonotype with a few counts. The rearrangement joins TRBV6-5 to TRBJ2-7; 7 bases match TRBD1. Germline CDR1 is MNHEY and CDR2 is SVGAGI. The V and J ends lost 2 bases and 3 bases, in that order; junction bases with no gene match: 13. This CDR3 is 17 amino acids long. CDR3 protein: CASSYQDRAKWIYEQYF. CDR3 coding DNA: TGTGCCAGCAGTTACCAAGACAGGGCGAAGTGGATCTACGAGCAGTACTTC.

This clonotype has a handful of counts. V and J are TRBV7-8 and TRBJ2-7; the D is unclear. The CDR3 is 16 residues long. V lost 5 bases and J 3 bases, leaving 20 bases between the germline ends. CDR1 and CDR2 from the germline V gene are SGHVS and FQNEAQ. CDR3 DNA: TGTGCCAGCAGCCCTGCGCGTCTCAGTCGTTTCTACGAGCAGTACTTC. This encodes CASSPARLSRFYEQYF. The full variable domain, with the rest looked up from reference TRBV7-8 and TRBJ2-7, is GAGVSQSPRYKVAKRGQDVALRCDPISGHVSLFWYQQALGQGPEFLTYFQNEAQLDKSGLPSDRFFAERPEGSVSTLKIQRTQQEDSAVYLCASSPARLSRFYEQYFGPGTRLTVT.